This TCR beta chain stems from a study of shared clonotypes between healthy human individuals. Study-level points and caveats: The four-donor shared clonotypes exceeded non-shared clonotypes in generation probability, with non-shared ones scoring lower. Across a handful of donors, naive CD4 shared about 5%, naive CD8 more than 3%, memory CD4 over 2%, memory CD8 approximately 0.4%.

Only in-frame clones appear in the TCRdb table, and some are missing; sequencing was by immunoSEQ multiplex PCR. The profile covers millions of clones, with just under 95% appearing a single time and 0.9% to 1.4% taken by the ten largest. Germline CDR1 LGHNA, CDR2 YSLEER. Trimming stripped 0 bases from V and 0 bases from J, with 8 bases between. This CDR3 comprises 15 residues. As defined, naive CD8 cells were CD45RO-negative and positively selected for CCR7, with terminally differentiated effector memory CD45RA+ cells excluded. This clone has just one count. Antigen specificity is unknown. The sample holds other DNA sequences that translate to the same CDR3.

Input material: naive CD8+ T cells sorted from blood. This sequence originates from a man aged 18 to 35 in good health. The chain carries TRBV4-3 and TRBJ1-1; no reliable D call. This CDR3 is CASSQDTGVNTEAFF. CDR3 coding DNA: TGCGCCAGCAGCCAAGATACGGGCGTGAACACTGAAGCTTTCTTT.